Listed here are 27 T cell receptor beta chains from one sample, sequenced in a study of shared clonotypes between healthy human individuals. Data came from immunoSEQ multiplex PCR; TCRdb stores just in-frame clones and leaves some out. The data show some 1.4 million clones, roughly 95% seen once. The sample was naive CD4+ T cells sorted from blood. Stated subset: CD45RA+ positively selected. The receptors derive from a man aged 25 to 40 in good health.

The rearrangement links TRBV28 to TRBJ2-3; 9 nucleotides line up with TRBD2. Looked up from germline, CDR1 is MDHEN and CDR2 is SYDVKM. The V and J ends lost 2 bases and 0 bases, in that order; junction bases with no gene match: 9. The CDR3 contains 18 residues. The CDR3 DNA reads TGTGCCAGCAGTTTAATTCGACTAGCGGAGACTAGCACAGATACGCAGTATTTT. Amino acid sequence: CASSLIRLAETSTDTQYF.

V and J are TRBV10-3 and TRBJ1-5, with 10 bases that match TRBD1. Germline trimming cut 4 bases from V and 3 bases from J; bases unmatched to any gene: 3. This CDR3 spans 15 amino acids. The germline CDR1 and CDR2 sequences are ENHRY and SYGVKD. This CDR3 is CAISGDRGDNQPQHF. In DNA, the CDR3 is TGTGCCATCAGTGGGGACAGGGGAGACAATCAGCCCCAGCATTTT.

The chain carries TRBV11-3 and TRBJ2-3; D unclear. The CDR3 consists of 16 residues. V shed 1 base and J shed 0 bases, with 11 bases lying between them. Germline V gives CDR1 SGHNT, CDR2 YENEEA. CDR3 nucleotide sequence: TGTGCCAGCAGCTTAGGGATCGGGTCTAGCACAGATACGCAGTATTTT. It is translated as CASSLGIGSSTDTQYF.

The V gene is TRBV18, the J gene TRBJ2-5; 8 bases line up with TRBD2. V gave up 6 bases and J gave up 3 bases; unmatched junction bases: 12. Germline CDR1 and CDR2: KGHSH and LQKENI. This CDR3 contains 16 residues. The CDR3 bases are TGTGCCAGCTCCCTTTCGAAACTAGCGGACAAAGAGACCCAGTACTTC. This sequence encodes CASSLSKLADKETQYF.

This CDR3 reads CASSETLAGGHEQYF. CDR3 nucleotide sequence: TGTGCCAGCAGCGAAACTCTAGCGGGAGGTCACGAGCAGTACTTC. The chain has TRBV6-6 and TRBJ2-7; 11 bases agree with TRBD2. Germline assignment: CDR1 MNHNY and CDR2 SVGAGI (reference sequence). This CDR3 has 15 residues. Losses at the gene ends were 6 bases for V and 5 bases for J; bases not matched to a gene: 9.

V and J are TRBV7-2 and TRBJ2-7, with TRBD2 matching 11 bases. V was pared by 3 bases and J by 0 bases, with 1 base of the junction left unmatched. The CDR3 length is 15 residues. CDR1 is SGHTA, CDR2 FQGNSA, per germline. The CDR3 nucleotides read TGTGCCAGCAGCTTTAGCGGGAGGGCCTCCTACGAGCAGTACTTC. Translating it yields CASSFSGRASYEQYF.

V usage is TRBV6-9 and J usage is TRBJ1-5, with D perhaps matching TRBD1 (6 bases). The V end lost 2 bases, the J end lost 3 bases, and 20 bases lay between the germline ends. The V gene's germline CDR1 is MNHGY and CDR2 SVAAGI. This CDR3 has 18 amino acids. As DNA, the CDR3 is TGTGCCAGCAGTTATAGTTTCAGGGGCCGAAGGTACAATCAGCCCCAGCATTTT. It is translated as CASSYSFRGRRYNQPQHF.

The chain uses TRBV6-6 and TRBJ2-1; 9 positions agree with TRBD2. The germline V gene encodes CDR1 MNHNY and CDR2 SVGAGI (reference sequence). The CDR3 sequence is 16 residues long. V dropped 0 bases and J dropped 8; count of bases not matched to a gene: 8. The CDR3 DNA is TGTGCCAGCAGTTACTCGACCGGTAGCGGGAGTGATGAGCAGTTCTTC. Amino acids: CASSYSTGSGSDEQFF.

The chain joins TRBV19 to TRBJ2-7, with TRBD1 as a possible D gene (6 bases). CDR3 length: 14 amino acids. V gave up 0 bases and J gave up 6 bases, with 12 bases separating them. Looked up from germline, CDR1 is LNHDA and CDR2 is SQIVND (reference sequence). The CDR3 region is CASSIDGRGVEQYF. CDR3 bases: TGTGCCAGTAGTATAGACGGCAGGGGTGTCGAGCAGTACTTC.

The chain carries TRBV19 and TRBJ2-5; TRBD2 agrees at 10 bases. Germline trimming cut 4 bases from V and 1 base from J; bases unmatched to any gene: 6. Germline V gives CDR1 LNHDA, CDR2 SQIVND (reference sequence). There are 16 residues in the CDR3. The CDR3 region is CASSTPGLASQETQYF. The CDR3 coding sequence is TGTGCCAGTAGTACCCCGGGACTAGCGAGCCAAGAGACCCAGTACTTC.

The chain recombines TRBV4-1 with TRBJ1-3; a weak D match, TRBD1 (5 bases). Trimming cost V 4 bases and J 4 bases, with 20 bases left between them. The CDR3 is made up of 17 amino acids. CDR1 is MGHRA, CDR2 YSYEKL, per germline. The CDR3 coding sequence is TGCGCCAGCAGCCCGGTAGCGCGGGGCGCGGCAGGAAACACCATATATTTT. Translation: CASSPVARGAAGNTIYF.

The chain combines TRBV5-1 with TRBJ1-2; no clear D. With 5 bases removed from V and 6 bases from J, the gap between germline ends came to 17 bases. The germline V gene has CDR1 SGHRS and CDR2 YFSETQ. The CDR3 runs to 14 residues. The CDR3 DNA follows: TGCGCCAGCAGTCCCGCTGGGCAGAGAGATGGCTACACCTTC. It is translated as CASSPAGQRDGYTF.

This chain uses TRBV18 with TRBJ2-5; D possibly corresponds to TRBD2 (5 bases). The germline CDR1 and CDR2 sequences are KGHSH and LQKENI. The CDR3 has 14 residues. V lost 4 bases, J lost 5 bases, and 14 bases lay in between. This chain's CDR3 is CASSRSEGWETQYF. CDR3 DNA sequence: TGTGCCAGCTCACGCTCTGAGGGTTGGGAGACCCAGTACTTC. The variable domain in full, completed from reference TRBV18 and TRBJ2-5, reads NAGVMQNPRHLVRRRGQEARLRCSPMKGHSHVYWYRQLPEEGLKFMVYLQKENIIDESGMPKERFSAEFPKEGPSILRIQQVVRGDSAAYFCASSRSEGWETQYFGPGTRLLVL.

The CDR3 loop is CASNEAIERVGEKLFF. The CDR3 DNA sequence: TGCGCCAGCAACGAGGCCATCGAAAGGGTCGGTGAAAAACTGTTTTTT. V gene TRBV4-1 combines with J gene TRBJ1-4, with D unresolved. V was cut by 7 bases and J by 7 bases, with 22 bases left in between. CDR3 length equals 16 residues. Germline V lookup: CDR1 MGHRA, CDR2 YSYEKL.

The chain links TRBV5-1 to TRBJ2-1, with TRBD2 as a possible D gene (6 bases). Germline lookup yields CDR1 SGHRS and CDR2 YFSETQ. Trimming removed 5 bases at V and 0 bases at J, with 15 bases between. This CDR3 has 16 amino acids. CDR3 DNA: TGCGCCAGCAGTGAGTTTAGCGGTGGCTCCTACAATGAGCAGTTCTTC. Translation gives CASSEFSGGSYNEQFF. Full variable domain (remainder filled in from reference TRBV5-1 and TRBJ2-1): KAGVTQTPRYLIKTRGQQVTLSCSPISGHRSVSWYQQTPGQGLQFLFEYFSETQRNKGNFPGRFSGRQFSNSRSEMNVSTLELGDSALYLCASSEFSGGSYNEQFFGPGTRLTVL.

V usage is TRBV12-5 and J usage is TRBJ1-5; the D gene is possibly TRBD1 (5 bases). The CDR3 extends over 14 amino acids. The V end lost 9 bases, the J end lost 6 bases, and 18 bases lay between the germline ends. Germline CDR1 reads LGHNT; CDR2 reads FRNRAP. The CDR3 nucleotides are TGTGCTAGCTCCCTTGGGGGGTCTTTTCAGCCCCAGCATTTT. Translation gives CASSLGGSFQPQHF. Full variable domain (rest looked up from reference TRBV12-5 and TRBJ1-5): DARVTQTPRHKVTEMGQEVTMRCQPILGHNTVFWYRQTMMQGLELLAYFRNRAPLDDSGMPKDRFSAEMPDATLATLKIQPSEPRDSAVYFCASSLGGSFQPQHFGDGTRLSIL.

This clone appeared a single time. CDR3 nucleotide sequence: TGTGCCAGCAGCTTAGCGAAGGGGACGAGGTATTTT. Protein sequence: CASSLAKGTRYF. J is TRBJ2-3 and V is TRBV11-2; either TRBD1 or TRBD2 may fit D (5 bases each). The ends were cut back, 1 base at V and 14 bases at J, with 13 bases in the middle. Germline V lookup: CDR1 SGHAT, CDR2 FQNNGV. The CDR3 runs 12 residues.

The chain has TRBV27 and TRBJ2-7, with TRBD1 identical over 7 bases. Trimming at V came to 3 bases and at J to 2 bases, leaving 7 bases not matched to a gene. The germline V gene encodes CDR1 MNHEY and CDR2 SMNVEV (reference sequence). There are 15 residues in the CDR3. In nucleotides, the CDR3 is TGTGCCAGCAGTTTCTTTCTTGGACAGGCCTACGAGCAGTACTTC. Translated, it gives CASSFFLGQAYEQYF.

This chain uses TRBV25-1 with TRBJ2-7; TRBD2 matches 7 bases. The V segment lost 5 bases and the J segment 1 base; nucleotides outside the gene matches: 8. The CDR3 is 15 residues long. Germline V gene lookup returns CDR1 MGHDK and CDR2 SYGVNS. As DNA, the CDR3 is TGTGCCAGCAGTCGTATAGCGGGCCCATCCTACGAGCAGTACTTC. It codes for CASSRIAGPSYEQYF.

The chain recombines TRBV7-9 with TRBJ2-2; TRBD1 matches at 7 bases. The CDR3 spans 15 residues. The germline V gene encodes CDR1 SEHNR and CDR2 FQNEAQ (reference sequence). Trimming took 3 bases from V and 3 from J; bases not matched to a gene: 4. The CDR3 protein is CASSFRDSHTGELFF. The CDR3 coding sequence is TGTGCCAGCAGCTTCCGGGACAGTCACACCGGGGAGCTGTTTTTT.

The gene calls are TRBV14 and TRBJ2-2; 16 bases match TRBD2. V trimming: 4 bases; J trimming: 3 bases; junction bases outside the gene matches: 8. The CDR3 extends over 19 amino acids. Germline CDR1 and CDR2: SGHDN and FVKESK. CDR3 in DNA: TGTGCCAGCAGCCCGGGACTAGCGGGAGGGCCGCCATACACCGGGGAGCTGTTTTTT. Translated, it gives CASSPGLAGGPPYTGELFF.

The chain carries TRBV7-2 and TRBJ2-3, with 12 bases fitting TRBD2. This CDR3 has 17 amino acids. Germline V gene data show CDR1 as SGHTA and CDR2 as FQGNSA. V shed 5 bases, J shed 2 bases, and the junction held 8 bases outside the gene matches. CDR3 nucleotides: TGTGCCAGCAGCCTGACGACTAGCGGGAGTAACACAGATACGCAGTATTTT. This encodes CASSLTTSGSNTDTQYF.

The rearrangement uses TRBV18 and TRBJ1-4, with a possible D match to TRBD1 (5 bases). This CDR3 has 16 residues. The germline CDR1 and CDR2 sequences are KGHSH and LQKENI. The V gene lost 4 bases and the J gene lost 0 bases, with 12 bases spanning the gap. The CDR3 sequence is CASSRSRVATNEKLFF. The CDR3, as DNA: TGTGCCAGCTCACGGTCCAGGGTCGCAACTAATGAAAAACTGTTTTTT. Variable domain in full (rest from reference TRBV18 and TRBJ1-4): NAGVMQNPRHLVRRRGQEARLRCSPMKGHSHVYWYRQLPEEGLKFMVYLQKENIIDESGMPKERFSAEFPKEGPSILRIQQVVRGDSAAYFCASSRSRVATNEKLFFGSGTQLSVL.

The chain is built from TRBV9 and TRBJ2-2, with TRBD2 identical over 14 bases. The CDR3 length is 16 residues. Trimming took 3 bases from V and 6 from J; bases not matched to a gene: 4. The germline CDR1 and CDR2 sequences are SGDLS and YYNGEE. CDR3 nucleotide sequence: TGTGCCAGCAGCGGTAGACTAGCGGGAGGGCCCGGGGAGCTGTTTTTT. Translated, it gives CASSGRLAGGPGELFF.

The chain is built from TRBV5-1 and TRBJ2-2; 12 nucleotides line up with TRBD1. Trimming cost V 2 bases and J 4 bases; bases outside gene matches: 12. This CDR3 is 19 amino acids long. Germline CDR1 is SGHRS and CDR2 is YFSETQ. The CDR3 spells CASSFAGTGGLKLTGELFF. CDR3 bases: TGCGCCAGCAGCTTTGCTGGGACAGGGGGCCTAAAACTCACCGGGGAGCTGTTTTTT.

The V and J genes are TRBV5-1 and TRBJ2-1, with unresolved D. Germline assignment: CDR1 SGHRS and CDR2 YFSETQ. V gave up 7 bases and J gave up 1 base, with 12 bases separating them. The CDR3 runs to 14 residues. The CDR3 loop reads CASRSVGSYNEQFF. The DNA for the CDR3 is TGCGCCAGCCGATCGGTGGGATCCTACAATGAGCAGTTCTTC. Full variable domain (remainder filled in from reference TRBV5-1 and TRBJ2-1): KAGVTQTPRYLIKTRGQQVTLSCSPISGHRSVSWYQQTPGQGLQFLFEYFSETQRNKGNFPGRFSGRQFSNSRSEMNVSTLELGDSALYLCASRSVGSYNEQFFGPGTRLTVL.

This chain uses TRBV28 with TRBJ2-3; TRBD2 aligns across 11 bases. CDR3 length: 16 amino acids. Germline CDR1 MDHEN, CDR2 SYDVKM. V lost 5 bases, J lost 2 bases, and 6 bases stayed unmatched. CDR3 protein: CASSVTSGRLTDTQYF. The CDR3 DNA follows: TGTGCCAGCAGTGTTACTAGCGGGAGACTCACAGATACGCAGTATTTT. The whole variable domain, remainder taken from reference TRBV28 and TRBJ2-3, is DVKVTQSSRYLVKRTGEKVFLECVQDMDHENMFWYRQDPGLGLRLIYFSYDVKMKEKGDIPEGYSVSREKKERFSLILESASTNQTSMYLCASSVTSGRLTDTQYFGPGTRLTVL.